The present T cell receptor (beta chain) was sequenced within a study of T cell changes during pregnancy in multiple sclerosis. Trimming removed 5 bases at V and 6 bases at J, with 15 bases between. The CDR3 contains 14 residues. Germline CDR1 is PRHDT and CDR2 is FYEKMQ (reference sequence). Assay: immunoSEQ multiplex PCR; the TCRdb copy retains only in-frame clones and omits some. The data hold 70,000 to 75,000 clones, with about 88% observed a single time. The TCR sequence derives from a female donor with multiple sclerosis, enrolled in a pregnancy study. V and J are TRBV13 and TRBJ2-3; D unresolved. The sequenced sample was peripheral blood, obtained before pregnancy. CDR3 loop: CASSPSPRHDTQYF. DNA for the CDR3: TGTGCCAGCAGCCCATCCCCGCGGCATGATACGCAGTATTTT.